Reported below is one T cell receptor (beta chain). The V and J ends lost 2 bases and 3 bases respectively, with 11 bases between them. Germline V CDR1 and CDR2: KGHSH, LQKENI. The CDR3 loop spans 15 amino acids. The record originates from a study of blood T cells in healthy people across ages. Primed by a sample-barcoded 5' primer and a J-beta primer mix, a second PCR proceeded for roughly 7 to 12 cycles. TCRdb re-analysed the 5' RACE reads in MiXCR, keeping a single row per CDR3 protein. The table has some 1.7 million distinct CDR3 sequences, roughly 30% seen once. Total RNA was isolated from each sample in quantities of at least 6 micrograms.

The chain couples TRBV18 to TRBJ2-1; TRBD2 might be the D (6 bases). Input material: blood. This sequence was found in a woman aged 25 to 39 in good health. Written as DNA, the CDR3 is TGTGCCAGCTCACCAGGCGGGGCCGTCTACAATGAGCAGTTCTTC. Encoded protein: CASSPGGAVYNEQFF.